This TCR beta chain was sequenced for a study of blood T cell repertoires in COVID-19 (dated by TCRdb to the early 2020s). In terms of the full investigation: Samples covering the acute and convalescent phases of COVID-19 were provided by collaborators in the United States, Italy and Spain. The material from the prospective study consisted of cDNA or gDNA derived from T cells, B-cell-depleted T cells, or PBMCs. The dataset comprised deeply sampled blood TCRbeta repertoires from subjects exposed to, actively infected with, or recovered from COVID-19. A freely available public database, intended as a resource for researchers studying the immune response to SARS-CoV-2, is where the repertoires were released. Samples came from the ongoing ImmuneRACE study (first 160 participants) plus 1,254 subjects from 6 global collaborators. Sample metadata almost always included a de-identified subject ID, COVID-19 status, age in years and sex. Where HLA class I and class II types were available, the types were taken from metadata supplied by the sample provider, not from assay-based typing.

TCRbeta CDR3 regions were amplified from genomic DNA using the immunoSEQ Assay, a bias-controlled multiplex PCR. In the original analysis: Nucleated cell counts per sample were estimated from amplification of reference gene primers within the assay. To quantify the absolute abundance of each unique TCRbeta CDR3 rearrangement, sequence reads were collapsed and filtered. Productive Simpson clonality was computed per sample as the square root of Simpson's diversity index over productive rearrangements. Here the immuneACCESS table is served through TCRdb, limited to in-frame sequences with V and J called. Missing clones are a known gap in these copies; in checked studies unresolved V genes cover under half, and the rest lacks a known reason. The V and J calls and the clone size are those of that table, but D and trimming were determined from the DNA. In this sample the table shows roughly 70,000 clones, around 87% of which occur a single time. The ten most abundant clones make up around 3.9% of the sample.

Overall results and qualifications from the work: Clinical and demographic metadata were provided uncurated, with the amount varying by source and participant.

As to this clone: What this receptor recognizes is not known. One base away there is no much larger clone; base qualities are not given.

V is cut by 0 bases and J by 2 bases, and the space between the germline ends is 14 bases. The germline V gene provides CDR1 SGHNT and CDR2 YENEEA. Measured from the cysteine to the phenylalanine, the CDR3 is 16 residues long. The DNA shown is the 48-base CDR3, in frame from base 1. Whole blood was collected in K2EDTA tubes by collaborating institutions according to the institutions' own protocols. For TCRbeta analysis, collaborators shipped samples in one of three forms: frozen whole blood, isolated PBMCs, or DNA extracted from either of those sample types. The clonotype comes from a man aged 70-80 years with active COVID-19. Sequencing input: peripheral blood. The chain links TRBV11-3 with TRBJ2-7, with a weak D call of TRBD2 (6 bases match). CDR3 protein: CASSLDGGLIPYEQYF. The DNA is as follows: TGTGCCAGCAGCTTAGATGGGGGACTCATTCCCTACGAGCAGTACTTC.